This passage covers 20 T cell receptor beta chains from one sample sequenced in a study of yellow fever vaccine responses in identical twins. TCRdb recomputed calls from the RT-PCR reads with MiXCR, one row per CDR3 protein. This sample has 4,200 or so distinct CDR3 sequences; about 76% occur once, and the top ten carry 7% to 9%. This specimen consisted of T cells from blood (PBMCs), unsorted or a sorted subset (not recorded which), obtained before or after yellow fever vaccination (not recorded which). Receptors were obtained from a woman younger than 35 who received the yellow fever vaccine.

The rearrangement uses TRBV6-5 and TRBJ2-7; 8 nucleotides line up with TRBD2. CDR3 size: 15 residues. Looked up from germline, CDR1 is MNHEY and CDR2 is SVGAGI. J gave up 2 bases and V 2 bases, and 5 bases lay outside the gene matches. The DNA for the CDR3 is TGTGCCAGCAGTTACCAGAGCGGGGGAGCCTACGAGCAGTACTTC. This codes for CASSYQSGGAYEQYF.

In this sample, this clonotype turned up once. The chain carries TRBV29-1 and TRBJ2-5; D gene unclear. The CDR3 is 12 amino acids. V lost 3 bases to trimming and J lost 2 bases, with 7 bases between them. Germline CDR1 SQVTM, CDR2 ANQGSEA. The CDR3 region is CSVDPWQETQYF. The CDR3 coding sequence is TGCAGCGTTGACCCTTGGCAAGAGACCCAGTACTTC.

This clonotype was recorded once. This chain connects TRBV27 to TRBJ2-1, with 13 bases aligning to TRBD2. Germline V gene sequence: CDR1 MNHEY, CDR2 SMNVEV (reference sequence). This CDR3 spans 15 amino acids. The trim removed 2 bases at V and 9 bases at J, leaving 4 bases unmatched. As DNA, the CDR3 is TGTGCCAGCAGTTTAGGACTAGCGGGAGTAGGTGAGCAGTTCTTC. Translated: CASSLGLAGVGEQFF.

This rearrangement joins TRBV5-1 to TRBJ2-2; perhaps TRBD2 as D (5 bases). The ends were cut back, 4 bases at V and 1 base at J, with 11 bases in the middle. The CDR3 loop spans 15 amino acids. Germline V gene data show CDR1 as SGHRS and CDR2 as YFSETQ. This CDR3 is CASSLGILNTGELFF. CDR3 coding DNA: TGCGCCAGCAGCCTCGGGATTTTGAACACCGGGGAGCTGTTTTTT.

This chain joins TRBV5-1 and TRBJ2-7; possibly TRBD1 for D (6 bases). The CDR3 contains 14 residues. Germline V lookup: CDR1 SGHRS, CDR2 YFSETQ. The V and J ends lost 5 bases and 3 bases respectively, with 15 bases between them. CDR3 loop: CASRRDIEYYEQYF. The CDR3 bases are TGCGCCAGCAGACGGGACATTGAGTACTACGAGCAGTACTTC. The whole variable domain, filled in from reference TRBV5-1 and TRBJ2-7, reads KAGVTQTPRYLIKTRGQQVTLSCSPISGHRSVSWYQQTPGQGLQFLFEYFSETQRNKGNFPGRFSGRQFSNSRSEMNVSTLELGDSALYLCASRRDIEYYEQYFGPGTRLTVT.

V usage is TRBV4-2 and J usage is TRBJ1-1; 10 bases fit TRBD1. The trim removed 1 base at V and 4 bases at J, leaving 3 bases unmatched. Germline-derived CDR1 and CDR2 are LGHNA and YNFKEQ. The CDR3 runs 15 residues. The CDR3 nucleotides are TGTGCCAGCAGCCAAGCACGGACAGGGGGCACTGAAGCTTTCTTT. This translates into CASSQARTGGTEAFF.

This chain joins TRBV29-1 and TRBJ2-7; tentatively, D is TRBD1 (6 bases). The germline V gene has CDR1 SQVTM and CDR2 ANQGSEA. The V gene lost 5 bases and the J gene lost 1 base, with 15 bases spanning the gap. The CDR3 runs 14 residues. The chain's CDR3 is CSVMAGQGSYEQYF. The CDR3 DNA reads as TGCAGCGTTATGGCGGGCCAGGGGTCCTACGAGCAGTACTTC.

The V and J genes are TRBV11-1 and TRBJ2-1; 10 bases are a match to TRBD2. V was pared by 5 bases and J by 6 bases, with 7 bases of the junction left unmatched. Germline V lookup: CDR1 SGHAT, CDR2 FQDESV (reference sequence). The CDR3 has 15 amino acids. This CDR3 is CASSDWTSGLNEQFF. The CDR3 DNA reads as TGTGCCAGCAGCGACTGGACTAGCGGACTCAATGAGCAGTTCTTC.

The J gene is TRBJ2-2, the V gene TRBV14; TRBD2 matches at 7 bases. Unmatched junction bases numbered 2, after V lost 4 bases and J lost 3 bases. Germline-derived CDR1 and CDR2 are SGHDN and FVKESK. This CDR3 contains 14 residues. CDR3 protein: CASSLLADTGELFF. The CDR3 nucleotides read TGTGCCAGCAGCCTCCTAGCGGACACCGGGGAGCTGTTTTTT.

This clonotype was observed a few times. The chain uses TRBV20-1 and TRBJ2-7, with D perhaps matching TRBD1 (6 bases). CDR1 and CDR2 (germline): DFQATT, SNEGSKA (reference sequence). V lost 6 bases and J 2 bases, leaving 14 bases between the germline ends. CDR3 length: 13 residues. The CDR3 is CSASQGFAYEQYF. The CDR3 DNA follows: TGCAGTGCAAGTCAGGGGTTTGCCTACGAGCAGTACTTC.

The chain has TRBV15 and TRBJ2-3, with D possibly TRBD2 on 6 matching bases. The germline gives CDR1 LNHNV, CDR2 YYDKDF (reference sequence). The CDR3 extends over 14 amino acids. V was shortened by 1 base and J by 3 bases, with 8 bases between the two germline ends. CDR3 amino acids: CATSRGGETDTQYF. CDR3 nucleotide sequence: TGTGCCACCAGCAGAGGCGGGGAAACAGATACGCAGTATTTT.

The chain uses TRBV10-3 and TRBJ1-1; D may be TRBD1 (6 bases). In germline, CDR1 is ENHRY, CDR2 SYGVKD. There are 14 residues in the CDR3. Trimming took off 4 bases at V and 1 base at J, with 10 bases between the two ends. CDR3 sequence reads: CAISVGQSNTEAFF. CDR3 bases: TGTGCCATCAGTGTTGGACAGTCGAACACTGAAGCTTTCTTT.

V gene TRBV4-3 combines with J gene TRBJ1-2; maybe TRBD1 (6 bases). The V gene's germline CDR1 is LGHNA and CDR2 YSLEER. Trimming took off 2 bases at V and 7 bases at J, with 17 bases between the two ends. CDR3 length: 15 residues. In DNA, the CDR3 is TGCGCCAGCAGCCAACTCAGAGGGGGGACCGGTGGCTACACCTTC. It encodes CASSQLRGGTGGYTF.

This chain connects TRBV6-1 to TRBJ2-7; 10 nucleotides match TRBD1. Germline lookup yields CDR1 MNHNS and CDR2 SASEGT. V shed 6 bases and J 2 bases; nucleotides not matched to a gene: 7. CDR3 length: 15 amino acids. The chain's CDR3 is CASSQEGTGAYEQYF. CDR3 bases: TGTGCCAGCAGCCAGGAGGGGACAGGGGCCTACGAGCAGTACTTC.

On this clonotype itself: A read error may produce the germline difference seen at one junction end. This chain links TRBV7-7 with TRBJ2-5; D is ambiguous. The germline gives CDR1 SSHAT, CDR2 FNYEAQ (reference sequence). This CDR3 contains 13 residues. The CDR3 nucleotides are TGTGCTAGCAGCTTAAGCCTTGGGGAGACCCAGTACTTC. Encoded protein: CASSLSLGETQYF.

The chain is built from TRBV10-3 and TRBJ1-5; no definite D call. This CDR3 contains 16 residues. Trimming cost V 2 bases and J 0 bases, with 11 bases left between them. From germline, CDR1 is ENHRY and CDR2 SYGVKD. Here the CDR3 DNA reads TGTGCCATCAGTGAGATTGGTTTAGCTAGCAATCAGCCCCAGCATTTT. Translating gives CAISEIGLASNQPQHF.

This clonotype was detected only a few times. The J gene is TRBJ2-7, the V gene TRBV4-1, with 7 bases that match TRBD1. The junction had 8 bases not matched to a gene; V was cut back by 1 base and J by 2 bases. The CDR3 has 16 residues. The germline V gene encodes CDR1 MGHRA and CDR2 YSYEKL. CDR3 DNA: TGCGCCAGCAGCCAAGGGGCCACAGGGGTCCCCTACGAGCAGTACTTC. Amino acids: CASSQGATGVPYEQYF.

The rearrangement links TRBV7-6 to TRBJ2-2, with TRBD2 matching 8 bases. Unmatched junction bases numbered 4, after V lost 1 base and J lost 3 bases. CDR1 and CDR2 from the germline V gene are SGHVS and FNYEAQ. This CDR3 region has 16 residues. In DNA form, the CDR3 reads TGTGCCAGCAGCTTAGAAGCGGGGGAAGACACCGGGGAGCTGTTTTTT. This codes for CASSLEAGEDTGELFF.

V usage is TRBV7-6 and J usage is TRBJ2-7; D is undetermined. The CDR3 covers 13 residues. Trimming removed 4 bases from V and 6 bases from J, with 13 bases in between. Germline V gives CDR1 SGHVS, CDR2 FNYEAQ. This CDR3 is CASSSDWGSEQYF. Written as DNA, the CDR3 is TGTGCCAGCAGCTCTGATTGGGGTTCCGAGCAGTACTTC.

This clonotype showed up just a few times. The chain couples TRBV15 to TRBJ2-7; 10 bases line up with TRBD1. Germline V gene lookup returns CDR1 LNHNV and CDR2 YYDKDF (reference sequence). Trimming removed 3 bases from V and 4 bases from J; junction bases left unmatched: 6. The CDR3 length is 15 residues. CDR3 coding DNA: TGTGCCACCAGCAGCTCCGGGACAGGGGCTTACGAGCAGTACTTC. Protein sequence: CATSSSGTGAYEQYF.